The 20 T cell receptor beta chains reported below all come from one sample, sequenced in a study of T cell repertoires in cytomegalovirus infection. TCRdb passed the reads through MiXCR, listing each CDR3 protein once. This sample has under 300,000 distinct CDR3 sequences; over 9% occur once, and the top ten carry about 1.5%. The sample consisted of PBMCs. Receptors were obtained from a human donor in good health (CMV status not recorded). Some clones in this sample may be carry-over from other donors' samples.

The sample holds a few counts of this clonotype. V usage is TRBV5-4 and J usage is TRBJ2-1, with D hard to call. The CDR3 extends over 13 amino acids. Germline CDR1 and CDR2: SGHNT and YYREEE (reference sequence). V was cut by 3 bases and J by 9 bases, with 13 bases left in between. The CDR3 DNA follows: TGTGCCAGCAGCTCCACGCCGAAGGGTGAGCAGTTCTTC. It codes for CASSSTPKGEQFF.

Of note for this clonotype: A read error is possible here, since a much larger clone lies one base away. The V and J genes are TRBV5-6 and TRBJ2-1, with D perhaps matching TRBD1 (6 bases). The length of the CDR3 is 14 residues. Per the germline V gene, CDR1 is SGHDT and CDR2 is YYEEEE. The CDR3 here is CASGGQLGGHEQSF. CDR3 in DNA: TGTGCCAGCGGAGGACAGTTAGGAGGACATGAGCAGTCCTTC.

This clonotype came up many times. The chain couples TRBV7-9 to TRBJ2-1, with 14 bases matching TRBD2. The CDR3 contains 16 residues. V shed 5 bases, J shed 9 bases, and the junction held 9 bases outside the gene matches. From germline, CDR1 is SEHNR and CDR2 FQNEAQ (reference sequence). The CDR3, as DNA: TGTGCCAGCAGCCCCCAGACTAGCGGGAGGGTCCTTGAGCAGTTCTTC. Translated: CASSPQTSGRVLEQFF. The whole variable domain, remainder taken from reference TRBV7-9 and TRBJ2-1, is DTGVSQNPRHKITKRGQNVTFRCDPISEHNRLYWYRQTLGQGPEFLTYFQNEAQLEKSRLLSDRFSAERPKGSFSTLEIQRTEQGDSAMYLCASSPQTSGRVLEQFFGPGTRLTVL.

This clonotype was recorded at least ten times. V gene TRBV25-1 combines with J gene TRBJ2-7; possible D gene TRBD1, 6 bases. The length of the CDR3 is 13 residues. V lost 3 bases and J 6 bases, leaving 12 bases between the germline ends. Germline CDR1 reads MGHDK; CDR2 reads SYGVNS. As DNA, the CDR3 is TGTGCCAGCAGTGAGCTCAACAGGGTCGAGCAGTACTTC. Amino acid sequence: CASSELNRVEQYF.

This clonotype has a single count. The chain carries TRBV28 and TRBJ1-2; maybe TRBD1 (5 bases). The germline V and J ends were trimmed by 4 bases and 7 bases, with 10 bases remaining between them. In germline, CDR1 is MDHEN, CDR2 SYDVKM. The CDR3 extends over 12 amino acids. CDR3 region: CASSSGSIGYTF. Written as DNA, the CDR3 is TGTGCCAGCAGTTCAGGGTCCATTGGCTACACCTTC.

This clonotype was found many times. The V gene is TRBV20-1, the J gene TRBJ2-1, with unresolved D. The germline V and J ends were trimmed by 4 bases and 5 bases, with 3 bases remaining between them. The CDR3 is 10 residues long. CDR1 is DFQATT, CDR2 SNEGSKA, per germline (reference sequence). CDR3 in amino acids: CSATDNEQFF. CDR3 nucleotides: TGCAGTGCTACGGACAATGAGCAGTTCTTC.

The V gene is TRBV5-1, the J gene TRBJ1-1; D gene unclear. V lost 0 bases and J lost 4, with 7 bases in between. The CDR3 loop spans 13 amino acids. CDR1 and CDR2 (germline): SGHRS, YFSETQ. The CDR3 loop reads CASSLESVTEAFF. The CDR3 coding sequence is TGCGCCAGCAGCTTGGAGTCAGTCACTGAAGCTTTCTTT.

This clonotype was found many times. V and J are TRBV27 and TRBJ2-7; D not resolved. Trimming stripped 4 bases from V and 0 bases from J, with 10 bases between. Germline lookup yields CDR1 MNHEY and CDR2 SMNVEV (reference sequence). The CDR3 contains 14 residues. The CDR3 DNA reads TGTGCCAGCAGTTACGGCGGAACCTCCTACGAGCAGTACTTC. It specifies CASSYGGTSYEQYF.

The J gene is TRBJ2-7, the V gene TRBV30; perhaps TRBD1 as D (6 bases). The V end was cut by 3 bases, the J end by 3 bases, with 12 bases between. CDR3 size: 13 residues. Germline-derived CDR1 and CDR2 are GTSNPN and SVGIG (reference sequence). This chain's CDR3 is CAWSGTGYYEQYF. The CDR3 DNA follows: TGTGCCTGGAGCGGAACAGGGTACTACGAGCAGTACTTC.

Ten or more counts support this clonotype. The chain recombines TRBV7-2 with TRBJ2-3, with 10 bases matching TRBD2. CDR1 is SGHTA, CDR2 FQGNSA, per germline. Germline trimming cut 3 bases from V and 2 bases from J; bases unmatched to any gene: 2. The CDR3 loop spans 15 amino acids. CDR3 coding DNA: TGTGCCAGCAGCTTTAGCGGGGGGCACACAGATACGCAGTATTTT. Residues: CASSFSGGHTDTQYF. The full variable domain, with the rest looked up from reference TRBV7-2 and TRBJ2-3, is GAGVSQSPSNKVTEKGKDVELRCDPISGHTALYWYRQSLGQGLEFLIYFQGNSAPDKSGLPSDRFSAERTGGSVSTLTIQRTQQEDSAVYLCASSFSGGHTDTQYFGPGTRLTVL.

This clonotype was detected many times. The rearrangement uses TRBV7-2 and TRBJ1-2; D not certain. Germline V lookup: CDR1 SGHTA, CDR2 FQGNSA. Trimming cost V 4 bases and J 8 bases, with 20 bases left between them. The CDR3 spans 15 residues. The DNA for the CDR3 is TGTGCCAGCAGCTGGGCACCGGGAGACAACAGCGGCTACACCTTC. As protein: CASSWAPGDNSGYTF.

This chain connects TRBV2 to TRBJ2-7, with D perhaps matching TRBD2 (5 bases). Germline lookup yields CDR1 SNHLY and CDR2 FYNNEI. Trimming left V 4 bases short and J 7 bases short, with 14 bases between. The CDR3 has 13 amino acids. The CDR3 bases are TGTGCCAGCAGTGGAGTTGCGTCGGGGGAGCAGTACTTC. It yields the protein CASSGVASGEQYF.

The sample holds many counts of this clonotype. The chain couples TRBV15 to TRBJ1-1, with unresolved D. V was trimmed by 2 bases and J by 3 bases, leaving 16 bases between them. Germline CDR1 is LNHNV and CDR2 is YYDKDF (reference sequence). The CDR3 is made up of 16 amino acids. The CDR3, as DNA: TGTGCCACCAGCAGAAGCCCCTCAGGTGGGGACACTGAAGCTTTCTTT. Translated: CATSRSPSGGDTEAFF.

This clonotype has ten or more counts. The chain joins TRBV6-2 or TRBV6-3 to TRBJ2-1; D perhaps matches TRBD2 (5 bases). V lost 7 bases to trimming and J lost 1 base, with 11 bases between them. Germline V gives CDR1 MNHEY, CDR2 SVGEGT. This CDR3 spans 14 amino acids. CDR3 residues: CASTEGSSYNEQFF. Here the CDR3 DNA reads TGTGCCAGCACCGAGGGATCGTCCTACAATGAGCAGTTCTTC.

The J gene is TRBJ2-5, the V gene TRBV24-1; D gene ambiguous. The length of the CDR3 is 11 residues. CDR1 and CDR2 (germline): KGHDR, SFDVKD. Trimming left V 6 bases short and J 3 bases short, with 4 bases between. CDR3 coding DNA: TGTGCCACCAGTAGAGAAGAGACCCAGTACTTC. This sequence encodes CATSREETQYF.

This clonotype has ten or more counts. The rearrangement joins TRBV5-1 to TRBJ2-7; D not certain. The germline V gene encodes CDR1 SGHRS and CDR2 YFSETQ. CDR3 length: 15 residues. Trimming shortened V by 4 bases and J by 3 bases, and 17 bases separated the two germline ends. In DNA, the CDR3 is TGCGCCAGCAGCCCTCAGTCTCCCGGATACTACGAGCAGTACTTC. Translated: CASSPQSPGYYEQYF. The full variable domain, completed using reference TRBV5-1 and TRBJ2-7, is KAGVTQTPRYLIKTRGQQVTLSCSPISGHRSVSWYQQTPGQGLQFLFEYFSETQRNKGNFPGRFSGRQFSNSRSEMNVSTLELGDSALYLCASSPQSPGYYEQYFGPGTRLTVT.

This clonotype was observed many times. This chain links TRBV28 with TRBJ1-1; 7 bases map to TRBD1. The CDR3 is made up of 19 amino acids. Trimming cost V 6 bases and J 2 bases; bases outside gene matches: 21. In germline, CDR1 is MDHEN, CDR2 SYDVKM. The DNA for the CDR3 is TGTGCCAGCAGCTCCCTCTTGGGACCCGGGACAGAAATTAACACTGAAGCTTTCTTT. Its translation is CASSSLLGPGTEINTEAFF.

This clonotype was counted ten times or more. The gene calls are TRBV7-2 and TRBJ2-7; D perhaps matches TRBD2 (6 bases). This CDR3 comprises 16 residues. The germline V gene has CDR1 SGHTA and CDR2 FQGNSA. The V gene lost 6 bases and the J gene lost 4 bases, with 22 bases spanning the gap. The CDR3 loop is CASRWDSLEVGYEQYF. The CDR3 DNA reads TGTGCCAGCAGGTGGGACTCCCTTGAGGTGGGGTACGAGCAGTACTTC.

This clonotype was counted a few times. The chain carries TRBV9 and TRBJ2-1; 8 bases map to TRBD2. The germline gives CDR1 SGDLS, CDR2 YYNGEE. After removal of 1 base from V and 4 bases from J, the junction contained 4 bases not matched to a gene. CDR3 length: 15 residues. CDR3 loop: CASSVYAGGYNEQFF. The CDR3, as DNA: TGTGCCAGCAGCGTATATGCGGGGGGTTACAATGAGCAGTTCTTC.

At least ten counts were recorded for this clonotype. V and J are TRBV7-9 and TRBJ2-3, with 13 bases aligning to TRBD2. The CDR3 spans 15 residues. Trimming removed 4 bases from V and 5 bases from J; junction bases left unmatched: 3. The germline gives CDR1 SEHNR, CDR2 FQNEAQ (reference sequence). The CDR3 DNA reads TGTGCCAGCAGCTCAGGACTAGCGGGAGTAGATACGCAGTATTTT. The encoded protein is CASSSGLAGVDTQYF.